This T cell receptor beta chain was sequenced during a study of shared clonotypes between healthy human individuals. Study-level results: It was expected that sequencing depth would affect clonotype sharing among donors.

Profiled with immunoSEQ multiplex PCR; TCRdb holds only in-frame clones, not every one. The data show under 1,100,000 clones, with under 80% seen just once and less than 1.5% held by the top ten. This clone is a singleton in its sample. As yet, its antigen is unknown. CDR3 size: 14 residues. Trimming removed 3 bases at V and 2 bases at J, with 9 bases between. Germline lookup yields CDR1 SNHLY and CDR2 FYNNEI. The sequence was collected from a man aged 18 to 35 in good health. This chain connects TRBV2 to TRBJ2-3; D gene unclear. The source material was memory CD4+ T cells sorted from blood. The subset: CD45RA-negative fraction. The DNA for the CDR3 is TGTGCCAGCAGTGACCTGGCGACCACAGATACGCAGTATTTT. The encoded protein is CASSDLATTDTQYF.